A selection of T cell receptor beta chains follows, all from one sample in a study of blood T cell repertoires in COVID-19. Assay used: immunoSEQ multiplex PCR; TCRdb lists only in-frame clones, some missing. Of 240,000 or so clones in the sample, approximately 80% were seen once. Material for sequencing was peripheral blood. These TCRs come from a woman older than 75 with COVID-19, enrolled during active disease. CDR3s include the opening cysteine and the closing phenylalanine or tryptophan. Fields, in order: D gene, J gene, V gene, clone size, CDR3 protein, CDR3 DNA. D genes are given only for firm matches. Rows may omit the clone size; those that give it use once, few, many or a size class.

>TRBD1|TRBJ1-6|TRBV7-2|NA
CASSFDRVGSPLHF
TGTGCCAGCAGCTTTGACAGGGTGGGTTCACCCCTCCACTTT
>NA|TRBJ2-5|TRBV11-2|NA
CASSPTQGGPSETQYF
TGTGCCAGCAGCCCAACACAAGGAGGCCCCTCCGAGACCCAGTACTTC
>NA|TRBJ2-7|TRBV20-1|NA
CSAGPDYEQYF
TGCAGTGCGGGCCCGGACTACGAGCAGTACTTC
>TRBD2|TRBJ2-3|TRBV7-9|NA
CASRTSGGDTQYF
TGTGCCAGCAGGACTAGCGGGGGAGATACGCAGTATTTT
>NA|TRBJ2-2|TRBV2|NA
CASKGQTNTGELFF
TGTGCCAGCAAGGGGCAGACGAACACCGGGGAGCTGTTTTTT
>TRBD1|TRBJ2-1|TRBV9|NA
CASGQDNEQFF
TGTGCCAGCGGACAGGACAATGAGCAGTTCTTC
>TRBD2|TRBJ2-2|TRBV9|NA
CASSVRTSGADPNTGELFF
TGTGCCAGCAGCGTCAGGACTAGCGGGGCAGATCCAAACACCGGGGAGCTGTTTTTT
>NA|TRBJ1-6|TRBV6-6|few
CASSPWRASSPLHF
TGTGCCAGCAGTCCCTGGAGAGCAAGTTCACCCCTCCACTTT
>TRBD2|TRBJ2-3|TRBV6-4|medium-sized
CASSDSTSGPTDTQYF
TGTGCCAGCAGTGACTCTACTAGCGGACCCACAGATACGCAGTATTTT
>TRBD1|TRBJ1-3|TRBV3-1/TRBV3-2|NA
CASSQVFGGQGVSGNTIYF
TGTGCCAGCAGCCAAGTGTTCGGTGGACAGGGAGTCTCTGGAAACACCATATATTTT
>NA|TRBJ1-1|TRBV18|few
CASSSGRGMNTEAFF
TGTGCCAGCTCAAGCGGGAGAGGGATGAACACTGAAGCTTTCTTT
>NA|TRBJ1-5|TRBV28|NA
CASSASQGSNQPQHF
TGTGCCAGCAGCGCGTCGCAGGGGAGCAATCAGCCCCAGCATTTT